The source of this TCR beta chain is a study of OX40 agonist ivuxolimab in advanced cancers. Across the whole study: Those treated in dose escalation had hepatocellular carcinoma, melanoma, renal cell cancer or head and neck cancer. Aged roughly 23 to 90 with a mean of 60 years, they were around 85% male. Findings and limits, study-wide: Averaging showed that CD8+ T cells had more expanded clones than CD4+ did. Some patients without response likewise showed low normalized clonal expansion.

Per the germline V gene, CDR1 is LNHDA and CDR2 is SQIVND (reference sequence). Trimming cost V 8 bases and J 0 bases; bases outside gene matches: 6. This CDR3 has 15 residues. Some clones are missing from TCRdb's copy, which holds only in-frame ones; the method was immunoSEQ multiplex PCR. The table lists some 74,000 clones, 90% to 95% of them singletons, with over 8.5% in the top ten. Comment on this clone: Its antigen is still unknown.

This material consisted of CD4+ or CD8+ T cells sorted from blood, taken in a trial of the OX40 agonist ivuxolimab. The sequence was collected from an adult with an advanced solid tumor such as melanoma, head and neck, liver or kidney cancer. V and J are TRBV19 and TRBJ1-3, with 8 bases identical to TRBD1. Written as DNA, the CDR3 is TGTGCCAGTCTCGGGACAGGCCCCTCTGGAAACACCATATATTTT. This encodes CASLGTGPSGNTIYF.